Shown below are 23 T cell receptor beta chains from a single sample sequenced in a study of OX40 agonist ivuxolimab in advanced cancers. The library came from the immunoSEQ multiplex PCR assay. TCRdb obtained this table from immuneACCESS and retained in-frame rearrangements with V and J assigned. These tables miss some clones; where compared with another copy, unresolved V genes account for less than half of the shortfall, and the remainder is unexplained. Across this sample there are approximately 70,000 clones, with almost 90% seen only once. The top ten clones comprise about 2.2% of the sample. Sequencing used CD4+ or CD8+ T cells sorted from blood, obtained in a trial of the OX40 agonist ivuxolimab. The origin of the receptors is an adult with an advanced solid tumor such as melanoma, head and neck, liver or kidney cancer.

The CDR3: CASSFGGGGDEQYF. The CDR3 nucleotides are TGTGCCAGCAGCTTTGGGGGAGGTGGTGACGAGCAGTACTTC. This chain joins TRBV11-2 and TRBJ2-7; possibly TRBD2 for D (6 bases). CDR1 and CDR2 from the germline V gene are SGHAT and FQNNGV. Trimming pared 3 bases from V and 5 bases from J, leaving 14 bases between. The CDR3 covers 14 residues.

The gene calls are TRBV29-1 and TRBJ2-2, with 7 bases that match TRBD2. Trimming cost V 7 bases and J 3 bases; bases outside gene matches: 8. Germline assignment: CDR1 SQVTM and CDR2 ANQGSEA. CDR3 length: 14 residues. The CDR3 DNA sequence: TGCAGCGCCCGGGCGGGGGTCGACACCGGGGAGCTGTTTTTT. It is translated as CSARAGVDTGELFF.

The chain is built from TRBV2 and TRBJ1-5; D is perhaps TRBD1 (5 bases). CDR1 SNHLY and CDR2 FYNNEI come from the germline V gene. This CDR3 is built from 15 residues. The V end was cut by 5 bases, the J end by 0 bases, with 11 bases between. CDR3: CASSFLDSSNQPQHF. The CDR3 DNA is TGTGCCAGCAGTTTTTTAGACAGTAGCAATCAGCCCCAGCATTTT.

This sequence joins TRBV7-6 and TRBJ1-5; possible D gene TRBD1, 6 bases. Germline V gene data show CDR1 as SGHVS and CDR2 as FNYEAQ. This CDR3 is 16 amino acids long. V gave up 0 bases and J gave up 7 bases, with 16 bases separating them. As DNA, the CDR3 is TGTGCCAGCAGCTTAGCGCGGTGGGGGGGCGCCCAGCCCCAGCATTTT. Protein sequence: CASSLARWGGAQPQHF.

The V gene is TRBV7-9, the J gene TRBJ2-3, with a weak D call TRBD1 (5 bases). Germline V lookup: CDR1 SEHNR, CDR2 FQNEAQ (reference sequence). The CDR3 has 12 amino acids. The V gene lost 5 bases and the J gene lost 7 bases, with 10 bases spanning the gap. This CDR3 reads CASSDQGNTQYF. The CDR3 DNA reads TGTGCCAGCAGCGACCAGGGCAATACGCAGTATTTT.

This clone was counted a single time. CDR3 residues: CASSHLAGGVTGELFF. In nucleotides, the CDR3 is TGTGCCAGCAGTCATCTGGCGGGAGGGGTCACCGGGGAGCTGTTTTTT. The chain recombines TRBV11-3 with TRBJ2-2; 9 nucleotides match TRBD2. Germline V lookup: CDR1 SGHNT, CDR2 YENEEA. The CDR3 has 16 amino acids. V lost 6 bases to trimming and J lost 4 bases; unmatched junction nucleotides: 9. Together with reference TRBV11-3 and TRBJ2-2, the CDR3 gives the full variable domain: EAGVVQSPRYKIIEKKQPVAFWCNPISGHNTLYWYLQNLGQGPELLIRYENEEAVDDSQLPKDRFSAERLKGVDSTLKIQPAELGDSAVYLCASSHLAGGVTGELFFGEGSRLTVL.

In its sample, this clone was seen once. V and J are TRBV10-1 and TRBJ2-3; possible D gene TRBD2, 6 bases. The CDR3 has 13 residues. Trimming cost V 4 bases and J 11 bases, with 16 bases left between them. Germline loops: CDR1 WNHNN, CDR2 SYGVQD (reference sequence). The CDR3 region has the DNA TGCGCCAGCAGTGCAGAACCGGGACTTCAGCAGTATTTT. Encoded protein: CASSAEPGLQQYF.

CDR3 region: CASSLGSAGGETQYF. In DNA, the CDR3 is TGTGCCAGCAGCTTAGGTAGCGCCGGGGGGGAGACCCAGTACTTC. The chain couples TRBV7-2 to TRBJ2-5, with TRBD2 matching 7 bases. V lost 1 base to trimming and J lost 5 bases; unmatched junction nucleotides: 7. Germline V gives CDR1 SGHTA, CDR2 FQGNSA. The CDR3 covers 15 residues. The full variable domain, completed using reference TRBV7-2 and TRBJ2-5, is GAGVSQSPSNKVTEKGKDVELRCDPISGHTALYWYRQSLGQGLEFLIYFQGNSAPDKSGLPSDRFSAERTGGSVSTLTIQRTQQEDSAVYLCASSLGSAGGETQYFGPGTRLLVL.

J is TRBJ2-7 and V is TRBV10-3; the D call may be TRBD1 or TRBD2 (6 bases each). The CDR3 is 15 residues long. V lost 8 bases and J 5 bases, leaving 22 bases between the germline ends. Germline V CDR1 and CDR2: ENHRY, SYGVKD. The CDR3 coding sequence is TGTGCCATCCGGAGGAGGGAGGAGGGGGGCCACGAGCAGTACTTC. Encoded protein: CAIRRREEGGHEQYF.

This chain links TRBV29-1 with TRBJ2-5, with D possibly TRBD2 on 6 matching bases. This CDR3 region has 12 residues. Germline V gives CDR1 SQVTM, CDR2 ANQGSEA. With 4 bases removed from V and 7 bases from J, the gap between germline ends came to 13 bases. CDR3 in amino acids: CSVGAGPGTQYF. The CDR3 nucleotides read TGCAGCGTTGGAGCGGGCCCCGGGACCCAGTACTTC. Full variable domain (outside the CDR3, taken from reference TRBV29-1 and TRBJ2-5): SAVISQKPSRDICQRGTSLTIQCQVDSQVTMMFWYRQQPGQSLTLIATANQGSEATYESGFVIDKFPISRPNLTFSTLTVSNMSPEDSSIYLCSVGAGPGTQYFGPGTRLLVL.

V and J are TRBV7-3 and TRBJ2-1, with 9 bases aligning to TRBD2. Germline V CDR1 and CDR2: SGHTA, FQGTGA. The trim removed 1 base at V and 8 bases at J, leaving 6 bases unmatched. The CDR3 spans 15 residues. The CDR3 loop is CASSLMAGGPDEQFF. The CDR3 DNA follows: TGTGCCAGCAGCTTAATGGCGGGGGGGCCTGATGAGCAGTTCTTC.

J is TRBJ1-2 and V is TRBV21-1; whether TRBD1, the table's D call, matches the DNA was not checked. TRBV21-1 is deemed a pseudogene. This CDR3 is built from 17 residues. CDR3 sequence: CASSKVRNSKANYGYTF. DNA for the CDR3: TGTGCCAGCAGCAAAGTTCGAAACAGCAAAGCTAACTATGGCTACACCTTC.

This sequence joins TRBV2 and TRBJ1-2; no firm D call. In germline, CDR1 is SNHLY, CDR2 FYNNEI. This CDR3 is built from 14 residues. The ends were cut back, 2 bases at V and 4 bases at J, with 11 bases in the middle. The CDR3 loop is CASSELAESYGYTF. CDR3 nucleotide sequence: TGTGCCAGCAGTGAATTAGCGGAAAGCTATGGCTACACCTTC.

The chain joins TRBV2 to TRBJ2-7, with D possibly TRBD1 on 6 matching bases. The V and J ends lost 11 bases and 4 bases respectively, with 18 bases between them. Per the germline V gene, CDR1 is SNHLY and CDR2 is FYNNEI. The CDR3 sequence is 13 residues long. The CDR3 region has the DNA TGTGCCGGGGGCCGGTCAGGAGTGTACGAGCAGTACTTC. Its protein product is CAGGRSGVYEQYF.

This clone has only a few counts. Other nucleotide sequences from this sample produce the same CDR3. The DNA of the CDR3 is TGCGCCAGCAGCCAAGCTGGGGATCAGCCCCAGCATTTT. This codes for CASSQAGDQPQHF. The chain carries TRBV4-1 and TRBJ1-5; D is unresolved. Germline V gives CDR1 MGHRA, CDR2 YSYEKL. Trimming cost V 1 base and J 5 bases, with 6 bases left between them. The CDR3 sequence is 13 residues long.

This chain connects TRBV5-5 to TRBJ2-7; D unclear. CDR1 is SGHKS and CDR2 is YYEKEE in the germline V gene (reference sequence). CDR3 length equals 13 residues. Trimming shortened V by 2 bases and J by 5 bases, and 11 bases separated the two germline ends. For the CDR3, the DNA is TGTGCCAGCAGCTTAAGTGCGAACAACGAGCAGTACTTC. Its translation: CASSLSANNEQYF.

The V call is TRBV28, the J call TRBJ2-7; maybe TRBD2 (6 bases). In germline, CDR1 is MDHEN, CDR2 SYDVKM. The CDR3 covers 15 residues. V was shortened by 7 bases and J by 0 bases, with 16 bases between the two germline ends. This CDR3 reads CASTSGEESSYEQYF. Here the CDR3 DNA reads TGTGCCAGCACCTCGGGAGAGGAAAGCTCCTACGAGCAGTACTTC.

The chain combines TRBV19 with TRBJ1-2; D not resolved. V was clipped by 6 bases and J by 4 bases, with 12 bases between them. CDR1 is LNHDA, CDR2 SQIVND, per germline (reference sequence). The CDR3 has 13 residues. This CDR3 reads CASREDLSYGYTF. The CDR3 coding sequence is TGTGCCAGTAGGGAAGATTTATCCTATGGCTACACCTTC.

This rearrangement joins TRBV6-5 to TRBJ2-7; D is undetermined. Germline CDR1 MNHEY, CDR2 SVGAGI. The V gene lost 0 bases and the J gene lost 0 bases, with 9 bases spanning the gap. The CDR3 is made up of 15 amino acids. The CDR3 loop is CASSYSRGYSYEQYF. The CDR3 DNA is TGTGCCAGCAGTTACTCGAGAGGATACTCCTACGAGCAGTACTTC.

V and J are TRBV5-5 and TRBJ1-5; D may be TRBD1 (5 bases). CDR3 size: 16 residues. Deletions cut 0 bases from V and 6 bases from J, with 16 bases between. CDR1 and CDR2 from the germline V gene are SGHKS and YYEKEE (reference sequence). The CDR3 DNA follows: TGTGCCAGCAGCTTGGCCGTCAGGGCCGGTGGTCAGCCCCAGCATTTT. This codes for CASSLAVRAGGQPQHF.

This rearrangement joins TRBV6-5 to TRBJ1-2; 10 bases map to TRBD1. Germline V gene data show CDR1 as MNHEY and CDR2 as SVGAGI. The CDR3 is 16 amino acids. V was pared by 3 bases and J by 2 bases, with 6 bases of the junction left unmatched. This CDR3 reads CASSYIRTGGNYGYTF. CDR3 coding DNA: TGTGCCAGCAGTTATATTCGGACAGGGGGGAACTATGGCTACACCTTC.

This rearrangement joins TRBV19 to TRBJ1-1, with D possibly matching TRBD1 (5 bases). V lost 9 bases and J 2 bases, leaving 16 bases between the germline ends. Per the germline V gene, CDR1 is LNHDA and CDR2 is SQIVND (reference sequence). CDR3 size: 14 residues. The CDR3 here is CASRRGESNTEAFF. DNA of the CDR3: TGTGCCAGCCGGAGGGGCGAATCAAACACTGAAGCTTTCTTT.

This clone was recorded once. The chain couples TRBV5-6 to TRBJ2-5; 10 nucleotides align to TRBD1. CDR3 length: 16 amino acids. V lost 4 bases to trimming and J lost 5 bases; unmatched junction nucleotides: 11. Germline V CDR1 and CDR2: SGHDT, YYEEEE. The CDR3 spells CASSIERTGGKETQYF. CDR3 in DNA: TGTGCCAGCAGCATCGAAAGGACAGGGGGTAAGGAGACCCAGTACTTC.